This T cell receptor (beta chain) was sequenced during a study of Tregs in tolerant kidney transplant recipients (dated by TCRdb to the late 2010s). For context, the study as a whole: The transplants used related donors with nonmyeloablative bone marrow transplantation, and mixed chimerism in the human trials was transient. The study used TCRbeta sequencing to identify donor-specific regulatory T cells before combined kidney and bone marrow transplantation, then tracked those cells after transplant. The investigation overall reported the following: For some patients, the PCR primers changed as time went on, which meant samples from those patients could not be compared with one another at the nucleotide level. Because only a small number of patients were included, the study had limitations, and the results will need to be validated in larger populations as well as under other immunosuppression protocols. Biological reproducibility was not directly addressed, though technical replication error appeared minimal. Donor-specific Treg expansion exceeded global Treg expansion in tolerant patients, suggesting antigen-driven rather than nonspecific expansion. Expanding Tregs with activated donor B cells appeared to identify the most biologically relevant and donor-specific TCRbeta repertoire.

The cysteine opens and the phenylalanine closes a CDR3 of 13 amino acids. The entry retains the CDR3 DNA only, 39 bases that are in frame from base 1. Taken from the germline V gene, the CDR1 and CDR2 loops are MNHEY and SVGAGI. Compared with germline, V lacks 8 bases and J lacks 6 bases; bases without a gene match: 10. For TCRbeta CDR3 sequencing, genomic DNA from the sorted cells was extracted using the QIAGEN DNeasy Blood and Tissue Kit. High-throughput TCRbeta CDR3 sequencing, including PCR amplification with bias correction and internal controls, was performed commercially through immunoSEQ. Per the original workflow: Unique productive TCRbeta sequences were defined by CDR3 nucleotide sequence where primers matched, and otherwise by CDR3 amino acid sequence together with Vbeta and Jbeta genes. Sorting error was corrected by removing sequences shared between sorted populations at a frequency ratio of 2:1 or less, and the remaining shared sequences were assigned to the higher population. Donor-reactive sequences were defined as at least 5-fold expanded in CFSE-low cells versus unstimulated cells, with frequency of at least 0.01% in CFSE-low cells. Repertoire divergence was quantified by Jensen-Shannon divergence using the top 100 TCRbeta sequences ranked by frequency. For any sample with multiple sequencing runs, sorting error was corrected in each run separately before the runs were pooled. The clones in this table, taken by TCRdb from immuneACCESS, are in-frame only. Not every clone is retained; where verified, under half of the shortfall comes from an unresolved V gene, and the cause of the rest is unknown. Clonal size and the V and J genes are those of that table, whereas D and trimming came from the DNA. This sample is represented by about 94,000 clones; over 85% of them were singletons. The top ten hold 0.4% to 0.55% of the sample.

This sample's time point label indicates: blood sample drawn before combined kidney and bone marrow transplant. Unstimulated Tregs (CD4+CD25+CD127-), CD4+ non-Tregs (CD4+CD25-), CD4 and CD8 cells were FACS-sorted from thawed PBMCs. The patients were a few recipients of combined kidney and bone marrow transplants from the ITN036ST trial, and samples were available only from these trial subjects. Healthy control blood was separated into PBMCs by Ficoll density gradient and cryopreserved, and patient PBMCs were collected both before and after transplant. This clone appeared a single time. The antigen it binds to is not known. No base quality values were provided; no much bigger clone lies one nucleotide off.

In this chain, TRBV6-5 is recombined with TRBJ2-7, and TRBD1 aligns with 7 junction nucleotides. This clonotype was obtained from a human donor who received a combined kidney and bone marrow transplant. This material consisted of CD4+ T cells from blood, taken before the transplant. In nucleotides, the sequence is TGTGCCAGCTCTCACGACAGGGCGGCCGAGCAGTACTTC. Its protein product is CASSHDRAAEQYF.